Following are 5 T cell receptor beta chains from one sample sequenced in a study of early T cells in non-severe SARS-CoV-2 infection (dated by TCRdb to the early 2020s). The receptor library was made with 5' RACE. Reads for this sample came from a NextSeq 500. TCRdb reprocessed the public reads (quality trimming at Q25 with fastp, clone calling with MiXCR) and kept in-frame beta chains. Rows merge per CDR3 protein into single entries with the most common DNA and genes. Within this sample are some 100,000 distinct CDR3 sequences, with 14% to 15% of them counted one time only. The top ten clones comprise about 0.58% of the sample. Sequences were obtained from whole blood. The receptors shown here come from an adult who was a healthcare worker with PCR-confirmed SARS-CoV-2 infection or an uninfected control (not recorded which).

The gene calls are TRBV19 and TRBJ1-5; 12 nucleotides line up with TRBD1. Germline V lookup: CDR1 LNHDA, CDR2 SQIVND (reference sequence). The junction had 9 bases not matched to a gene; V was cut back by 8 bases and J by 1 base. This CDR3 contains 17 residues. The CDR3 reads CASAIRDRGPSNQPQHF. The CDR3 DNA reads TGTGCCAGTGCAATCCGGGACAGGGGGCCGAGCAATCAGCCCCAGCATTTT.

The CDR3: CASSETGTGPRHRELFF. The CDR3 region has the DNA TGTGCCAGCAGTGAAACCGGGACAGGGCCCCGACACCGGGAGCTGTTTTTT. V usage is TRBV6-1 and J usage is TRBJ2-2; TRBD1 matches at 9 bases. V shed 2 bases, J shed 9 bases, and the junction held 13 bases outside the gene matches. CDR1 is MNHNS and CDR2 is SASEGT in the germline V gene. CDR3 length: 17 amino acids.

This clonotype was found once. J is TRBJ2-6 and V is TRBV12-3 or TRBV12-4; TRBD1 might be the D (5 bases). The CDR3 is 15 residues long. V lost 7 bases to trimming and J lost 1 base, with 11 bases between them. The CDR3 loop reads CASTLTGSGANVLTF. DNA for the CDR3: TGTGCCAGCACCCTAACAGGTTCTGGGGCCAACGTCCTGACTTTC.

J is TRBJ1-1 and V is TRBV4-1; tentative D call: TRBD1 (5 bases). Trimming removed 0 bases from V and 4 bases from J, with 12 bases in between. Germline-derived CDR1 and CDR2 are MGHRA and YSYEKL. The CDR3 consists of 15 residues. This CDR3 reads CASSQDPRRGTEAFF. The CDR3, as DNA: TGCGCCAGCAGCCAAGATCCCCGGAGGGGCACTGAAGCTTTCTTT.

This clonotype was detected only a few times. The chain has TRBV6-5 and TRBJ2-2, with 7 positions matching TRBD2. Trimming took 7 bases from V and 5 from J; bases not matched to a gene: 10. Germline assignment: CDR1 MNHEY and CDR2 SVGAGI. There are 15 residues in the CDR3. The CDR3 nucleotides are TGTGCCAGCACGTGGGAGGGACTGCAAACCGGGGAGCTGTTTTTT. It specifies CASTWEGLQTGELFF.